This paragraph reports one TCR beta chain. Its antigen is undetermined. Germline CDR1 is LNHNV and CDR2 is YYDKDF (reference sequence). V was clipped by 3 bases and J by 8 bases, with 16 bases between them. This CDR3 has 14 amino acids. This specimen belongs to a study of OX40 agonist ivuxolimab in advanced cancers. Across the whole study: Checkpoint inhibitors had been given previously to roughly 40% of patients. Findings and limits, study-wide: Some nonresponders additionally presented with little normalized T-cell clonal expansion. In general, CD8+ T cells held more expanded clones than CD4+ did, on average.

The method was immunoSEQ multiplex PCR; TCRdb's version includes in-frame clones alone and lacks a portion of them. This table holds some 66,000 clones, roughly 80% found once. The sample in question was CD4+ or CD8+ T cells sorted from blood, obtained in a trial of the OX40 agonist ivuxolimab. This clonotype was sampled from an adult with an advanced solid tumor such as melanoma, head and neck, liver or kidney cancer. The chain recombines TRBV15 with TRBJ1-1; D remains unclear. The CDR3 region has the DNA TGTGCCACCAGCAGTAATGGAGCCGGAAAAGAAGCTTTCTTT. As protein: CATSSNGAGKEAFF.